This TCR beta chain was obtained from a study of blood T cell repertoires in COVID-19. Study in general: The United States, Italy and Spain supplied acute and convalescent COVID-19 samples. PBMCs, B-cell-depleted T cells, or T cells were the source of the cDNA or gDNA that made up the material.

Original processing methods: From reference gene primer amplification, estimates of nucleated cell counts were derived. Clones were read by immunoSEQ multiplex PCR, and TCRdb kept only the in-frame ones, dropping some. Clone size and the V and J calls come from that table; the DNA yielded D and trimming. The repertoire includes approximately 210,000 clones, 88% of them detected once, and around 15% sits in the top ten. The V gene's germline CDR1 is MNHEY and CDR2 SVGAGI. The CDR3 totals 14 residues. With 6 bases clipped from V and 0 bases from J, the junction kept 5 bases outside the gene matches. Enrolled through a virtual design, the participants were between about 18 and 100 years of age and came from 24 US areas.

This sequence joins TRBV6-5 and TRBJ2-7; 7 bases agree with TRBD1. Material for sequencing was PBMCs or T cells enriched from blood (not recorded which). This TCR was sampled from a woman between 45 and 65 years old with acute COVID-19. The CDR3 DNA is TGTGCCAGCAGCCGGGACAGTAGCTCCTACGAGCAGTACTTC. Its translation is CASSRDSSSYEQYF.